The clone carrying this T cell receptor beta chain was counted many times. These data come from a study of T cells in Graves' hyperthyroidism and ophthalmopathy. The V segment lost 5 bases and the J segment 1 base; nucleotides outside the gene matches: 14. The CDR3 has 18 amino acids. Amplified TCR beta CDR3 regions derived from RNA transcripts. HTBI primers were used for first-round RT-PCR of the TCR CDR3. Via MiXCR, TCRdb re-called the multiplex PCR reads, giving one row per CDR3 protein. The data contain about 700,000 distinct CDR3 sequences, 13% to 15% of them singletons. The clonotype comes from a woman between 18 and 29 years old with Graves' hyperthyroidism. The chain has TRBV12-3 or TRBV12-4 and TRBJ2-7, with 10 nucleotides matching TRBD1. Sample: blood. The CDR3 DNA reads TGTGCCAGCAGTGACACCGGGACAGGGGATGTCAATTCCTACGAGCAGTACTTC. As protein: CASSDTGTGDVNSYEQYF.